Sequencing of this T cell receptor beta chain was carried out in a study of patients and donors after allogeneic stem cell transplantation. The junction had 7 bases not matched to a gene; V was cut back by 3 bases and J by 3 bases. Germline assignment: CDR1 SGHRS and CDR2 YFSETQ. The CDR3 covers 15 residues. MiXCR, applied by TCRdb to the RT-PCR reads, yields one record per CDR3 protein. Here the sample spans 84,000 or so distinct CDR3 sequences, 40% to 60% being singletons. This sequence originates from a human donor who was either an allogeneic HSCT recipient or a stem cell or donor lymphocyte infusion donor (not recorded which). It is not recorded whose cells these are; they may come from a transplant donor. V usage is TRBV5-1 and J usage is TRBJ1-1; 8 bases are shared with TRBD1. The sample comprised blood, either unsorted or a sorted T cell fraction (not recorded which). The CDR3 loop is CASSSQGDRDTEAFF. The CDR3 DNA reads TGCGCCAGCAGCTCACAGGGGGATCGGGACACTGAAGCTTTCTTT.